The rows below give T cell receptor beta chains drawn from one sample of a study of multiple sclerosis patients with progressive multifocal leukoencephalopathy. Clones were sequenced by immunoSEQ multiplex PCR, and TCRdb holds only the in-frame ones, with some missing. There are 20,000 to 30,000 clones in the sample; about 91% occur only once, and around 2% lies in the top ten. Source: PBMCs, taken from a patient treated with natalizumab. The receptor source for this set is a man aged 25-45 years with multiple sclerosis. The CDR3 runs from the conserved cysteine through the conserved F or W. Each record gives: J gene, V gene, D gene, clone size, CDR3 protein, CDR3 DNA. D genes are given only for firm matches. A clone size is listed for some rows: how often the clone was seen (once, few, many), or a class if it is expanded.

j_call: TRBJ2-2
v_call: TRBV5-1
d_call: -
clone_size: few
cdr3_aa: CASSLVVELFF
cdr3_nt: TGCGCCAGCAGCTTGGTAGTGGAGCTGTTTTTT

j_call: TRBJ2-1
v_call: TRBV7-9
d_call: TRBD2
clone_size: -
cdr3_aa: CASSLSGRGGEQFF
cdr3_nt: TGTGCCAGCAGCTTAAGCGGGAGGGGCGGTGAGCAGTTCTTC

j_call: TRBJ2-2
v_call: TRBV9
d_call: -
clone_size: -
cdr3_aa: CASSESPNTGELFF
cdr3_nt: TGTGCCAGCAGCGAGAGTCCTAACACCGGGGAGCTGTTTTTT

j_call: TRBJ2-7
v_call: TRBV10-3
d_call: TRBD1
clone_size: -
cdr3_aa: CAISELRTGKSYEQYF
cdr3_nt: TGTGCCATCAGTGAGTTACGGACAGGGAAGTCCTACGAGCAGTACTTC

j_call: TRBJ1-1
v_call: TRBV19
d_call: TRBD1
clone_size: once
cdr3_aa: CASTFKGGSGTEAFF
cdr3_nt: TGTGCCAGTACCTTCAAAGGGGGCTCGGGCACTGAAGCTTTCTTT

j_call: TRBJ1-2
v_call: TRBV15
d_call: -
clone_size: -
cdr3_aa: CATSRDRRLYYGYTF
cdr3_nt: TGTGCCACCAGCAGAGATCGGCGGCTATACTATGGCTACACCTTC

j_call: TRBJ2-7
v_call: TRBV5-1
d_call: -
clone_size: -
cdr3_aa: CASSIDPGTPINEQYF
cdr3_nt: TGCGCCAGCAGCATAGACCCCGGGACACCGATAAACGAGCAGTACTTC

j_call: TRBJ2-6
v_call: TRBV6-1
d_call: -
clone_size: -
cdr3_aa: CASSEMGPYPPSGANVLTF
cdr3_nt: TGTGCCAGCAGTGAAATGGGGCCGTACCCCCCCTCTGGGGCCAACGTCCTGACTTTC

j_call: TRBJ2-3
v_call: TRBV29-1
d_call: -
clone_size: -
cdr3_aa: CSVEGGGARTDTQYF
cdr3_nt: TGCAGCGTTGAAGGCGGAGGGGCGCGCACAGATACGCAGTATTTT

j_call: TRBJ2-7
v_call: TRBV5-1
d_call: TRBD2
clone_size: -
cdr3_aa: CASSKGLAGASYEQYF
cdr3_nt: TGCGCCAGCAGCAAGGGACTAGCGGGAGCCTCGTACGAGCAGTACTTC

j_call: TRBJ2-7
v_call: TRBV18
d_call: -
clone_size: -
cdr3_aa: CASSPALDEQYF
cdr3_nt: TGTGCCAGCTCACCAGCGTTGGACGAGCAGTACTTC

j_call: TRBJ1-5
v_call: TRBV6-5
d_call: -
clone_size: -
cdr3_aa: CASRQDGGNRPQHF
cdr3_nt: TGTGCCAGCAGACAGGACGGGGGGAATCGGCCCCAGCATTTT

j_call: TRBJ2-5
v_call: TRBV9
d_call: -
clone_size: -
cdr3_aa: CASSGGSGSRETQYF
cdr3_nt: TGTGCCAGCAGCGGGGGATCCGGGAGCAGGGAGACCCAGTACTTC

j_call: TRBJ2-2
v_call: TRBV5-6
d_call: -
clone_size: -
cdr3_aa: CASSLTGGELFF
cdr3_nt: TGTGCCAGCAGTTTGACAGGCGGGGAGCTGTTTTTT

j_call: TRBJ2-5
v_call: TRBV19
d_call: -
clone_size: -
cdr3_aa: CASSFIALQSRETQYF
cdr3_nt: TGTGCCAGTAGTTTCATCGCCCTTCAGTCCCGAGAGACCCAGTACTTC

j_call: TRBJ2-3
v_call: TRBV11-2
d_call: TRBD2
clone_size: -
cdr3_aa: CASSGIVAGGDTQYF
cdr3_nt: TGTGCCAGCAGCGGCATCGTAGCGGGAGGGGATACGCAGTATTTT

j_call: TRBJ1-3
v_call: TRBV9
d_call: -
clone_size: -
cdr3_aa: CASSGGGSGNTIYF
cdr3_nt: TGTGCCAGCAGCGGAGGGGGTTCCGGAAACACCATATATTTT

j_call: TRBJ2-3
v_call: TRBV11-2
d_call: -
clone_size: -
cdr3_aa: CASSLDSFTDTQYF
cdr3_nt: TGTGCCAGCAGCTTAGACTCTTTCACAGATACGCAGTATTTT

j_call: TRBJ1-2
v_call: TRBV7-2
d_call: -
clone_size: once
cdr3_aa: CASSLIGGYTF
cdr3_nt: TGTGCCAGCAGCTTAATTGGCGGCTACACCTTC

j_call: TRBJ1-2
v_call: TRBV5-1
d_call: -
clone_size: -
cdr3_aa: CASSLTHTGGYTF
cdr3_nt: TGCGCCAGCAGCTTGACTCACACAGGCGGCTACACCTTC

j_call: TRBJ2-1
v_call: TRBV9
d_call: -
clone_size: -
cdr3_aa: CASSVDGGSSYNEQFF
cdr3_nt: TGTGCCAGCAGCGTAGACGGGGGTTCCTCCTACAATGAGCAGTTCTTC

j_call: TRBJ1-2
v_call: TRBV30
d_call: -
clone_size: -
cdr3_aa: CAWSVLGVGYGYTF
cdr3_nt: TGTGCCTGGAGTGTACTCGGGGTGGGGTATGGCTACACCTTC

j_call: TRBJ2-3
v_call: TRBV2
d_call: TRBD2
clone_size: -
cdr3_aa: CASSQEAGEADTQYF
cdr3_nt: TGTGCCAGCAGCCAGGAAGCGGGAGAAGCAGATACGCAGTATTTT

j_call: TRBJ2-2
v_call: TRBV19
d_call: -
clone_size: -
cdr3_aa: CASSIGDGELFF
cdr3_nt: TGTGCCAGTAGTATTGGGGATGGAGAGCTGTTTTTT

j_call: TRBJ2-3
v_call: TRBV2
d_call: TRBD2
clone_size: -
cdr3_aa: CASNGLAGSADTQYF
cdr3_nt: TGTGCCAGCAATGGACTAGCGGGCAGCGCGGATACGCAGTATTTT

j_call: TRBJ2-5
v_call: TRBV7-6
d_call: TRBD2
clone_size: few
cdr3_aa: CASSSWGGLVETQYF
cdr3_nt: TGTGCCAGCAGTTCGTGGGGGGGACTAGTGGAGACCCAGTACTTC

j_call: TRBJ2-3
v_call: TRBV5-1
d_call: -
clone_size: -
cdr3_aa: CASSLPGPRTGTDTQYF
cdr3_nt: TGCGCCAGCAGCTTACCCGGGCCCCGTACAGGCACAGATACGCAGTATTTT

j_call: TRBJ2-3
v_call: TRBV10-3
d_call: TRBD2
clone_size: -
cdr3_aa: CAISESIAGGLTDTQYF
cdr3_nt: TGTGCCATCAGTGAGTCTATAGCGGGAGGGCTCACAGATACGCAGTATTTT

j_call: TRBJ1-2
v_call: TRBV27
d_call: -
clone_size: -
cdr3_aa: CASSLFPGPYGYTF
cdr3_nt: TGTGCCAGCAGTTTATTCCCAGGGCCCTATGGCTACACCTTC

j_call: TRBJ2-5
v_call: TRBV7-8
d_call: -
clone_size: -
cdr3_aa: CASSLGTIKETQYF
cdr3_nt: TGTGCCAGCAGCTTGGGTACTATTAAAGAGACCCAGTACTTC

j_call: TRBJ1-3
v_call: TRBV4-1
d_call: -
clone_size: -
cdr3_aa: CASSPPGALSGNTIYF
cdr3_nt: TGCGCCAGCAGCCCTCCGGGAGCACTCTCTGGAAACACCATATATTTT

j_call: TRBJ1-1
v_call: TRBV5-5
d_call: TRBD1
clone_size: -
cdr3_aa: CASSLGTGGFTEAFF
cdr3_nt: TGTGCCAGCAGCTTGGGGACAGGGGGATTCACTGAAGCTTTCTTT

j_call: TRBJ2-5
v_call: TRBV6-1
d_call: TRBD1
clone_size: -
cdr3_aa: CAGFKTGGGETQYF
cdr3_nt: TGTGCCGGCTTCAAAACAGGGGGCGGTGAGACCCAGTACTTC

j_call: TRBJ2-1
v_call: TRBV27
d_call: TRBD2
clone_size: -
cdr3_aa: CASSLSRGNEQFF
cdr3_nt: TGTGCCAGCAGTTTATCGCGGGGGAATGAGCAGTTCTTC

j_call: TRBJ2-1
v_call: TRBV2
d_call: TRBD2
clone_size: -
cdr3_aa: CASSEPPGLATYNEQFF
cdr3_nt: TGTGCCAGCAGTGAACCCCCCGGACTAGCGACTTACAATGAGCAGTTCTTC

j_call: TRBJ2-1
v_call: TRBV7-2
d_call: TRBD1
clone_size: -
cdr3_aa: CASSHRGRGQGLNEQFF
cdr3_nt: TGTGCCAGCAGCCACCGGGGAAGGGGGCAAGGATTGAATGAGCAGTTCTTC

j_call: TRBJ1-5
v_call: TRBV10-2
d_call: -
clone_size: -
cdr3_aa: CASSEVNSNQPQHF
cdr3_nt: TGCGCCAGCAGTGAGGTTAATAGCAATCAGCCCCAGCATTTT

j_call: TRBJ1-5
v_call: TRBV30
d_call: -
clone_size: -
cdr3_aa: CAWSRGSQPQHF
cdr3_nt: TGTGCCTGGAGTAGGGGTAGTCAGCCCCAGCATTTT

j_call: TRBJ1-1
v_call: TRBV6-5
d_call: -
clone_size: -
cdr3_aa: CASSYEGRGNTEAFF
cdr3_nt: TGTGCCAGCAGTTACGAAGGGAGAGGAAACACTGAAGCTTTCTTT

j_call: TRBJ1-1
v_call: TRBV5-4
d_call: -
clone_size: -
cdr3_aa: CASRRHMNTEAFF
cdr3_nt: TGTGCCAGCAGGAGACACATGAACACTGAAGCTTTCTTT

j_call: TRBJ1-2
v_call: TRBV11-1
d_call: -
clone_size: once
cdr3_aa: CASSLTGFGYGYTF
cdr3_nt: TGTGCCAGCAGCTTAACGGGTTTCGGGTATGGCTACACCTTC

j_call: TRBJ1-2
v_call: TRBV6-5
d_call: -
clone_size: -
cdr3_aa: CASSQYRENYGYTF
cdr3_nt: TGTGCCAGCAGTCAATACCGGGAGAACTATGGCTACACCTTC

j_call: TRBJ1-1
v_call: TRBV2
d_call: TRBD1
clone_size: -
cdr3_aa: CASSEDRALTEAFF
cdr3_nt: TGTGCCAGCAGTGAGGACAGGGCCTTAACTGAAGCTTTCTTT

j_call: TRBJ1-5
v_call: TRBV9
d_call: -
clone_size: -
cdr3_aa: CASSASGTLNQPQHF
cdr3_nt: TGTGCCAGCAGCGCCTCCGGGACACTTAATCAGCCCCAGCATTTT

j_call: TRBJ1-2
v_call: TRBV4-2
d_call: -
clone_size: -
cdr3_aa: CASSQDLGSFYGYTF
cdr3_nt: TGTGCCAGCAGCCAAGATTTAGGGTCGTTCTATGGCTACACCTTC

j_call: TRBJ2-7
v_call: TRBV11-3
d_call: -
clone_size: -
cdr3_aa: CASSLGVPYEQYF
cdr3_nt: TGTGCCAGCAGCCTAGGGGTTCCCTACGAGCAGTACTTC

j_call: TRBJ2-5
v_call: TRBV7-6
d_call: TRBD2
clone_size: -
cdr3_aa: CASSPWTSGETQYF
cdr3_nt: TGTGCCAGCAGCCCGTGGACTAGCGGCGAGACCCAGTACTTC

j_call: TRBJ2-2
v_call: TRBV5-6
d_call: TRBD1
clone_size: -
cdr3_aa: CASRGQTGLFRDTGELFF
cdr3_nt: TGTGCCAGCAGGGGGCAGACAGGGCTATTTAGGGACACCGGGGAGCTGTTTTTT

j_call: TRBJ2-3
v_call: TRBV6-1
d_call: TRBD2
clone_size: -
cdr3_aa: CASSGLAGRADTQYF
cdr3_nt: TGTGCCAGCAGTGGACTAGCTGGTCGGGCAGATACGCAGTATTTT

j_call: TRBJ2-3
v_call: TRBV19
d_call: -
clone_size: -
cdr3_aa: CASSQGASTDTQYF
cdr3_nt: TGTGCCAGTAGTCAGGGCGCAAGCACAGATACGCAGTATTTT

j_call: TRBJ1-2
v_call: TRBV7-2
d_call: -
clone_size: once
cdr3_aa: CASRRTGVYGYTF
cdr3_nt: TGTGCCAGCAGGCGCACAGGCGTCTATGGCTACACCTTC

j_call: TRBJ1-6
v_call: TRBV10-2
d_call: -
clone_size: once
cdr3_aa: CASSREVSSYNSPLHF
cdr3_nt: TGCGCCAGCAGTCGTGAGGTCAGCTCCTATAATTCACCCCTCCACTTT

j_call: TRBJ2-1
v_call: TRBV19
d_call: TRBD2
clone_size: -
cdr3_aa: CASRLAGASYNEQFF
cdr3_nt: TGTGCCAGTAGGTTAGCGGGAGCGTCCTACAATGAGCAGTTCTTC

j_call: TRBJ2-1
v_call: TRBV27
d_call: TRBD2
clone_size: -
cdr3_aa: CASSSTQNSGSAYNEQFF
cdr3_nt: TGTGCCAGCAGTTCTACACAAAATAGCGGGAGCGCATACAATGAGCAGTTCTTC

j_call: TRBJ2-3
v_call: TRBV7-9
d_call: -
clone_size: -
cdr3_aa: CASSLVSGATDTQYF
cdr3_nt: TGTGCCAGCAGCTTAGTGTCCGGCGCCACAGATACGCAGTATTTT

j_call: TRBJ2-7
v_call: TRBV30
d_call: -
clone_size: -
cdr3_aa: CAWSDGRVKYF
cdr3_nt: TGTGCCTGGAGTGACGGCAGGGTGAAATACTTC

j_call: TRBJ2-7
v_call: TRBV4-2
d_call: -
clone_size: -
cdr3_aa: CASSQGGTGEQYF
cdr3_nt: TGTGCCAGCAGCCAAGGGGGGACCGGCGAGCAGTACTTC

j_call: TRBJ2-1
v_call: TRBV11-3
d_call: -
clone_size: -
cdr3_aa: CASSPGRLSYNEQFF
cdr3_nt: TGTGCCAGCAGCCCAGGGAGACTCTCCTACAATGAGCAGTTCTTC

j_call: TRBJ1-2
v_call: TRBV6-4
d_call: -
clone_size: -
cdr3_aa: CASSEHGDLPGYGYTF
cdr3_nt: TGTGCCAGCAGTGAACATGGGGACTTGCCGGGCTATGGCTACACCTTC